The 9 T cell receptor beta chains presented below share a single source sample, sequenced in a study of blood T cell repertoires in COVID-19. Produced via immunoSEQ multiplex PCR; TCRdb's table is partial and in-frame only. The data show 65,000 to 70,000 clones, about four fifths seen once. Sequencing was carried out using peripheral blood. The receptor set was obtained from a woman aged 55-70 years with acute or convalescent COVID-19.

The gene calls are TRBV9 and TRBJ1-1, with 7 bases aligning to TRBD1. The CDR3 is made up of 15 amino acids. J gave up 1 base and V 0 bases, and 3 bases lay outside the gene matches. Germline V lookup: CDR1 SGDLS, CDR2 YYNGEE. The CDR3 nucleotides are TGTGCCAGCAGCGTAGCACAGGGGCCGAACACTGAAGCTTTCTTT. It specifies CASSVAQGPNTEAFF.

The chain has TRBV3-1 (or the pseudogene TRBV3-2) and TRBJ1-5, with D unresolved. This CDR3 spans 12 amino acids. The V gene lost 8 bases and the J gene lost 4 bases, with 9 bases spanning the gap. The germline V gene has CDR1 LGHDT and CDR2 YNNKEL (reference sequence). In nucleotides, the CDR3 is TGTGCCAGCGGGGAGGGAAATCAGCCCCAGCATTTT. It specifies CASGEGNQPQHF.

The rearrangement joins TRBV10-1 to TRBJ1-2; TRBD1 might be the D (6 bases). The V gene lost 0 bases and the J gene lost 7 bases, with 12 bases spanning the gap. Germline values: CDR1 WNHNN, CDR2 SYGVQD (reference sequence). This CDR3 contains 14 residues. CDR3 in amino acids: CASSESQDRSGYTF. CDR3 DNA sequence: TGCGCCAGCAGTGAGTCCCAGGACAGATCTGGCTACACCTTC.

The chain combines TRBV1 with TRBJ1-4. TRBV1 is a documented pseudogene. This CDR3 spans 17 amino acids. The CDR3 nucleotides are TGCACCAGCAGCCTTCACCTGGGACTTGCAACTAATGAAAAACTGTTTTTT. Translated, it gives CTSSLHLGLATNEKLFF.

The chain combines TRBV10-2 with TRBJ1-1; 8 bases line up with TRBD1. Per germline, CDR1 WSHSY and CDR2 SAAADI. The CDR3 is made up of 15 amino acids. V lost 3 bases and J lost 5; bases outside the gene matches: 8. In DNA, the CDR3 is TGCGCCAGCAGTGATTCCGGACAGGGTAAAACTGAAGCTTTCTTT. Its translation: CASSDSGQGKTEAFF.

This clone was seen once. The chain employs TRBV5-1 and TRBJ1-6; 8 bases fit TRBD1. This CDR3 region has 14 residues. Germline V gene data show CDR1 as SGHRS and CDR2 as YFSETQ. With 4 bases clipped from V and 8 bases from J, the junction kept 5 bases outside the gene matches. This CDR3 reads CASSGGQDYSPLHF. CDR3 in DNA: TGCGCCAGCAGCGGGGGACAGGATTATTCACCCCTCCACTTT. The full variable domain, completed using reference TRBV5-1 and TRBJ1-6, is KAGVTQTPRYLIKTRGQQVTLSCSPISGHRSVSWYQQTPGQGLQFLFEYFSETQRNKGNFPGRFSGRQFSNSRSEMNVSTLELGDSALYLCASSGGQDYSPLHFGNGTRLTVT.

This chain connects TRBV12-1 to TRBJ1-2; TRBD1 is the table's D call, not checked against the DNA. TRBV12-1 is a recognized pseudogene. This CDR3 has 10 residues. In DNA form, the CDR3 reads TGTGCCAGCTCCCCACACGGCTACACCTTC. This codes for CASSPHGYTF.

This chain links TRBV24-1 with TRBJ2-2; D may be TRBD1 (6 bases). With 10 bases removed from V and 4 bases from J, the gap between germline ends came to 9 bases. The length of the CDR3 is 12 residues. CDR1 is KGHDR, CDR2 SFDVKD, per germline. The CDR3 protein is CATQGPTGELFF. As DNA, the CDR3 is TGTGCCACGCAGGGGCCCACCGGGGAGCTGTTTTTT.

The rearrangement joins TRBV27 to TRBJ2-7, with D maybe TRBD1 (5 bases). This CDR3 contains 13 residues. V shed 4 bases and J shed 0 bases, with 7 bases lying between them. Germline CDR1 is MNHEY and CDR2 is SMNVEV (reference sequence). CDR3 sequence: CASSYGASYEQYF. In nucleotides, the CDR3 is TGTGCCAGCAGTTATGGGGCCTCCTACGAGCAGTACTTC.